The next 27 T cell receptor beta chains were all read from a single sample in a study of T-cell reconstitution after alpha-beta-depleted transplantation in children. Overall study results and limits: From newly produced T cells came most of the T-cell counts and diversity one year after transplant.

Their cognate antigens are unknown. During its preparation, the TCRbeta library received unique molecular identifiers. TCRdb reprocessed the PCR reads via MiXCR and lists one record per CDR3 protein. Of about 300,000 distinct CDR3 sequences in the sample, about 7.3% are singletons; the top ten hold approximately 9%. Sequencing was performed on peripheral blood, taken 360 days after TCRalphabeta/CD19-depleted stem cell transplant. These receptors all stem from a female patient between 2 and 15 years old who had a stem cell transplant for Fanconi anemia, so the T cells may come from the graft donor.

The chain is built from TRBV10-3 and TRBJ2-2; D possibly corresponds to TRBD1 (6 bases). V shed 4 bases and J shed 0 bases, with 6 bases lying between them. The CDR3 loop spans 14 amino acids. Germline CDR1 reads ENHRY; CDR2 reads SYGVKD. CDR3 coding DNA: TGTGCCATCAGTGCAGGGGCGAACACCGGGGAGCTGTTTTTT. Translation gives CAISAGANTGELFF.

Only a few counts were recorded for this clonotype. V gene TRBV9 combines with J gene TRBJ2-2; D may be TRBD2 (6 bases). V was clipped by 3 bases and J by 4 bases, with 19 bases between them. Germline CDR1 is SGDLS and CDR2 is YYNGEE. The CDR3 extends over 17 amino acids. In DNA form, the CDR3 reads TGTGCCAGCAGCGAGGGCCCCCGACTAGGCGGCACCGGGGAGCTGTTTTTT. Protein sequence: CASSEGPRLGGTGELFF.

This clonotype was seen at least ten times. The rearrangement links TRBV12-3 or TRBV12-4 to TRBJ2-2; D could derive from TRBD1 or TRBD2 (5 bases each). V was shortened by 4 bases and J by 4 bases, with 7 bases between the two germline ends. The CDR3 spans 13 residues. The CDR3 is CASSYGTTGELFF. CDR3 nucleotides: TGTGCCAGCAGTTACGGGACCACCGGGGAGCTGTTTTTT.

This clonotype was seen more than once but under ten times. The DNA for the CDR3 is TGTGCCAGCAGCTTAGAAGGCGGGAGGTACCACAATGAGCAGTTCTTC. This codes for CASSLEGGRYHNEQFF. The rearrangement links TRBV11-2 to TRBJ2-1, with 8 bases matching TRBD2. Trimming at V came to 0 bases and at J to 5 bases, leaving 6 bases not matched to a gene. This CDR3 spans 16 amino acids. Looked up from germline, CDR1 is SGHAT and CDR2 is FQNNGV.

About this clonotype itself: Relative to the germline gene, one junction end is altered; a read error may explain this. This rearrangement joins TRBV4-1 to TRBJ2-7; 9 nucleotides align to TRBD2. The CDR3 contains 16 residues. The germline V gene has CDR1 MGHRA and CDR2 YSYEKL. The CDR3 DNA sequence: TGCGCCAGCAGCCAAGAGCCATTAGCGGGAGTCTACGGGCAGTACTTC. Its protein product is CASSQEPLAGVYGQYF.

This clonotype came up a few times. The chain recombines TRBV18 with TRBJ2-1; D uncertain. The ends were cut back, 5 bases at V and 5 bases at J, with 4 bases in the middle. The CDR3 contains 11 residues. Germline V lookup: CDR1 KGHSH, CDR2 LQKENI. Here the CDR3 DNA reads TGTGCCAGCTCAACTAACAATGAGCAGTTCTTC. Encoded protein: CASSTNNEQFF.

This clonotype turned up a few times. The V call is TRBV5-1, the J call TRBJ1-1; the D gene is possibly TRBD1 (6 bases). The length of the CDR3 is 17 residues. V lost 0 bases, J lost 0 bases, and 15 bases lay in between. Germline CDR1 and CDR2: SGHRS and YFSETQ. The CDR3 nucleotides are TGCGCCAGCAGCTTGGTACTACAGGGCCTTCTGAACACTGAAGCTTTCTTT. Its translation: CASSLVLQGLLNTEAFF.

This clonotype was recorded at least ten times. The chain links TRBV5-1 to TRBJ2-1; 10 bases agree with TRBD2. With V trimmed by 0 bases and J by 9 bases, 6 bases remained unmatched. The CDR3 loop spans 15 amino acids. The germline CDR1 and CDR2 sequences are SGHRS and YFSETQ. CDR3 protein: CASSLASGGFSEQFF. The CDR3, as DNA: TGCGCCAGCAGCTTGGCTAGCGGGGGATTTAGTGAGCAGTTCTTC.

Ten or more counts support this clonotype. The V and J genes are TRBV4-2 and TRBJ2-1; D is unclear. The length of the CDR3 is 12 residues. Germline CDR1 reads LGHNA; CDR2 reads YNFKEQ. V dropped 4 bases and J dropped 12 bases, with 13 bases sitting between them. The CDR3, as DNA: TGTGCCAGCAGCCTAGGGCGACACCTGCAGTTCTTC. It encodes CASSLGRHLQFF.

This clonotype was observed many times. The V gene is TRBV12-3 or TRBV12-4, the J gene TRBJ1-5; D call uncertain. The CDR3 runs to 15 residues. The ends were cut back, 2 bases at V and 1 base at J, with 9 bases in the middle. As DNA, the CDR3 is TGTGCCAGCAGTTTAACAGAATCCAGCAATCAGCCCCAGCATTTT. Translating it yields CASSLTESSNQPQHF.

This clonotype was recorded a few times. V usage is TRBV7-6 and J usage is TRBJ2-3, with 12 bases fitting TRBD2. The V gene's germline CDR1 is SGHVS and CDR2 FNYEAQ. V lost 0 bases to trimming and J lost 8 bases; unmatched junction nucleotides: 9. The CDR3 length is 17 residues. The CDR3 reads CASSLAGASGGAGTQYF. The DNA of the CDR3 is TGTGCCAGCAGCTTAGCGGGTGCTAGCGGGGGGGCCGGTACGCAGTATTTT. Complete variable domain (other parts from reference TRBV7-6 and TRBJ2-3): GAGVSQSPRYKVTKRGQDVALRCDPISGHVSLYWYRQALGQGPEFLTYFNYEAQQDKSGLPNDRFSAERPEGSISTLTIQRTEQRDSAMYRCASSLAGASGGAGTQYFGPGTRLTVL.

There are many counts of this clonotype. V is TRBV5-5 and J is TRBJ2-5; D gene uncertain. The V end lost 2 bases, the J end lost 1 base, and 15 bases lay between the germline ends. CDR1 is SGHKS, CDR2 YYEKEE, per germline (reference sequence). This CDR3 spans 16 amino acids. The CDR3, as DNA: TGTGCCAGCAGCTTCGAGTGGGGTTTCAGCCAAGAGACCCAGTACTTC. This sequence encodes CASSFEWGFSQETQYF.

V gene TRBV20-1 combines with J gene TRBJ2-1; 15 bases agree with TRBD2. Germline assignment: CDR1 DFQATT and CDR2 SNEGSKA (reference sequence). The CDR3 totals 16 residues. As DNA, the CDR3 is TGCAGCACACCCCGGACTAGCGGGGGGGCCCTCGGGGAGCAGTTCTTC. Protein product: CSTPRTSGGALGEQFF.

The CDR3 reads CSARQDTNEKLFF. CDR3 sequence (DNA): TGCAGTGCTAGACAGGATACGAATGAAAAACTGTTTTTT. The chain employs TRBV20-1 and TRBJ1-4; D is unclear. The CDR3 has 13 amino acids. The ends were cut back, 2 bases at V and 5 bases at J, with 9 bases in the middle. CDR1 is DFQATT, CDR2 SNEGSKA, per germline (reference sequence).

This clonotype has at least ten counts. The CDR3 is CASSVERDRGLAKNIQYF. CDR3 DNA sequence: TGTGCCAGCAGCGTAGAGAGAGATCGGGGGCTAGCCAAAAACATTCAGTACTTC. The genes are TRBV9 and TRBJ2-4; possibly TRBD1 or TRBD2 for D (6 bases each). The CDR3 has 18 amino acids. Per the germline V gene, CDR1 is SGDLS and CDR2 is YYNGEE. Trimming removed 0 bases at V and 0 bases at J, with 16 bases between.

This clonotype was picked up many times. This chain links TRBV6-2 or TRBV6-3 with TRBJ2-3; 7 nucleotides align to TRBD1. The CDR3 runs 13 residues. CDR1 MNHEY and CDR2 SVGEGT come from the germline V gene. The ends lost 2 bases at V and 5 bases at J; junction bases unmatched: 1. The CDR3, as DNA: TGTGCCAGCAGTTACCGGGACAGAGATACGCAGTATTTT. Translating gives CASSYRDRDTQYF.

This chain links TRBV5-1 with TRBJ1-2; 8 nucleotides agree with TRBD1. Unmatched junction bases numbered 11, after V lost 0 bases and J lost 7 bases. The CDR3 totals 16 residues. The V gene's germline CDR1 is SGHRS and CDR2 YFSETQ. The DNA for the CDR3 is TGCGCCAGCAGCTTGGCTCCGACAGGGGTCGGGGTTGGCTACACCTTC. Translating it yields CASSLAPTGVGVGYTF.

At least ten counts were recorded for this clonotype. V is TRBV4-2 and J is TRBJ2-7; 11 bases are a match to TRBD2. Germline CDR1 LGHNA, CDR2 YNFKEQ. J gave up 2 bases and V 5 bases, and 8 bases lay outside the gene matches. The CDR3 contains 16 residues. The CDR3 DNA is TGTGCCAGCAGCAAACTAGCGGGAGATGGGCCCTACGAGCAGTACTTC. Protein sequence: CASSKLAGDGPYEQYF.

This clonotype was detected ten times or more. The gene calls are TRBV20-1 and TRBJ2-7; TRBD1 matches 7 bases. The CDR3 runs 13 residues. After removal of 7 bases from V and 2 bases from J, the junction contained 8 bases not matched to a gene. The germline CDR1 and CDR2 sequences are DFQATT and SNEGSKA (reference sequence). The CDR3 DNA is TGCAGTGACATTGACAGGGAGCCCTACGAGCAGTACTTC. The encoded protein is CSDIDREPYEQYF.

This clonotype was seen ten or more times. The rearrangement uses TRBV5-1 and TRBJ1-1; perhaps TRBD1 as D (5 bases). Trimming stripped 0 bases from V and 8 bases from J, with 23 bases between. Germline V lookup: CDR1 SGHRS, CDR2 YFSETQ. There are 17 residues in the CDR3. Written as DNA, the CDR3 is TGCGCCAGCAGCTTGGACTGGTGGATGTCGACGGGGGACGAAGCTTTCTTT. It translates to CASSLDWWMSTGDEAFF.

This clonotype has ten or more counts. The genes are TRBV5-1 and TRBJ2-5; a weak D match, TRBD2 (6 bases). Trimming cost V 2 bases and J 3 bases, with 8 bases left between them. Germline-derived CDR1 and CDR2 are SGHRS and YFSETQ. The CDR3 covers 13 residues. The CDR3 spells CASSFGGEETQYF. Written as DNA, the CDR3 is TGCGCCAGCAGCTTCGGGGGAGAAGAGACCCAGTACTTC.

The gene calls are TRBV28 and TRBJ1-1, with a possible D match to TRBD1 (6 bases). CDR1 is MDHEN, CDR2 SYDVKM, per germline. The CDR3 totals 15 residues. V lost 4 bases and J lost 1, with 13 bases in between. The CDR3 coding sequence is TGTGCCAGCAGTTCGACAGGACTCCCGAACACTGAAGCTTTCTTT. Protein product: CASSSTGLPNTEAFF. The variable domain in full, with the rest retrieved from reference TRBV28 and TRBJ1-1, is DVKVTQSSRYLVKRTGEKVFLECVQDMDHENMFWYRQDPGLGLRLIYFSYDVKMKEKGDIPEGYSVSREKKERFSLILESASTNQTSMYLCASSSTGLPNTEAFFGQGTRLTVV.

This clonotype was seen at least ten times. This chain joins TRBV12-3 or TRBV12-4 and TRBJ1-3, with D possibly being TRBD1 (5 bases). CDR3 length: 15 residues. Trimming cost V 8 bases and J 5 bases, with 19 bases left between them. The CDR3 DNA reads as TGTGCCAGCGGCCACACGAGGGGTCGGAGAAACACCATATATTTT. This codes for CASGHTRGRRNTIYF.

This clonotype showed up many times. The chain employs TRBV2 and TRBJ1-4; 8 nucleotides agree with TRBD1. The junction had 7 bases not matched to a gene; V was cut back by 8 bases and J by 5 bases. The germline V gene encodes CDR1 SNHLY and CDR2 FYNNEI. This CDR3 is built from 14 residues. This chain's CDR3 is CASGRQGRNEKLFF. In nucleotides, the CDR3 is TGTGCCAGCGGGAGACAGGGGAGGAATGAAAAACTGTTTTTT.

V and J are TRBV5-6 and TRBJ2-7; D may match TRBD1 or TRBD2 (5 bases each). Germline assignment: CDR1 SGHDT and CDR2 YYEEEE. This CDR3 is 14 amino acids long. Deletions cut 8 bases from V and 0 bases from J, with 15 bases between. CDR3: CARGPGLSSYEQYF. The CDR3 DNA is TGTGCCAGGGGCCCGGGGCTAAGCTCCTACGAGCAGTACTTC.

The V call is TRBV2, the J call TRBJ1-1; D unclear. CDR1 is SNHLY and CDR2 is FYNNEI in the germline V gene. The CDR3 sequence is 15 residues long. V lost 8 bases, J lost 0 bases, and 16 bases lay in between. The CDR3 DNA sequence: TGTGCCAGCCACATCCCACAGACAATGAACACTGAAGCTTTCTTT. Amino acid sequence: CASHIPQTMNTEAFF. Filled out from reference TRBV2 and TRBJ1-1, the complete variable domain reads EPEVTQTPSHQVTQMGQEVILRCVPISNHLYFYWYRQILGQKVEFLVSFYNNEISEKSEIFDDQFSVERPDGSNFTLKIRSTKLEDSAMYFCASHIPQTMNTEAFFGQGTRLTVV.

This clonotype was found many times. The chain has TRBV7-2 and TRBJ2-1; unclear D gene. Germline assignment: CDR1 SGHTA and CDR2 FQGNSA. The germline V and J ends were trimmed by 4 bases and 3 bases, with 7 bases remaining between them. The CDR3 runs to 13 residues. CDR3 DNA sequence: TGTGCCAGCAGCTCCGATGACTACAATGAGCAGTTCTTC. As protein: CASSSDDYNEQFF.